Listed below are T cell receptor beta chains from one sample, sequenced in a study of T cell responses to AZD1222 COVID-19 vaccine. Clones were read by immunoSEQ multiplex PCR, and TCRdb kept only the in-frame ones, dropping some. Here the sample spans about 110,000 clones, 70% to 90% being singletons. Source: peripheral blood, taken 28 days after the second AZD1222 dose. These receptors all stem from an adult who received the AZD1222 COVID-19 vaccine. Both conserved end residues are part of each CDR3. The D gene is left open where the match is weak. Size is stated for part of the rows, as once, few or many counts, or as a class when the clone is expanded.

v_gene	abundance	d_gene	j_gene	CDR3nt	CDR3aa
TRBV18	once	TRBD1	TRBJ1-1	TGTGCCAGCTCACTGGACAGGACTGAAGCTTTCTTT	CASSLDRTEAFF
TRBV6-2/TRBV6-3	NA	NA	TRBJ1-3	TGTGCCAGCAGTTGGTCAGTCTCTGGAAACACCATATATTTT	CASSWSVSGNTIYF
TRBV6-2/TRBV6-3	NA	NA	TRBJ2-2	TGTGCCAGCAGTTACAGGGGTGGCACCGGGGAGCTGTTTTTT	CASSYRGGTGELFF
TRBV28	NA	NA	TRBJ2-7	TGTCTGACCTCCCGGGGTTCCTACGAGCAGTACTTC	CLTSRGSYEQYF
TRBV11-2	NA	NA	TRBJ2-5	TGTGCCAGCAGCTTAGATCTGGCGGGGGAGACCCAGTACTTC	CASSLDLAGETQYF
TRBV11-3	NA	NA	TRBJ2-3	TGTGCCAGCAGCTTACTCCAGAGCACAGATACGCAGTATTTT	CASSLLQSTDTQYF
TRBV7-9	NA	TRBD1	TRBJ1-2	TGTGCCAGCACCGAGCCCCCGGGACAGGAATATGGCTACACCTTC	CASTEPPGQEYGYTF
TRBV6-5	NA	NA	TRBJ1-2	TGTGCCAGCAGTACCGAAGGGCGAGCTAACTATGGCTACACCTTC	CASSTEGRANYGYTF
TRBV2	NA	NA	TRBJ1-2	TGTGCCAGCAGTGCTGAGGGGCTCTATGGCTACACCTTC	CASSAEGLYGYTF
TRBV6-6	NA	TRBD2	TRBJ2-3	TGTGCCAGCAGTCGCCATCCTCTAATCGCGGGGGGATTTCATACGCAGTATTTT	CASSRHPLIAGGFHTQYF
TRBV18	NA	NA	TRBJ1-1	TGTGCCAGCTCACCTACAGCCTTGAACACTGAAGCTTTCTTT	CASSPTALNTEAFF
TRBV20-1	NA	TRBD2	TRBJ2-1	TGCAGTGCTAGTGACTCGCGTGGACTAGCGGGAGGGGTGTACAATGAGCAGTTCTTC	CSASDSRGLAGGVYNEQFF
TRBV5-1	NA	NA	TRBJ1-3	TGCGCCAGCAGCTCGGCGGGACAAAGCTCTGGAAACACCATATATTTT	CASSSAGQSSGNTIYF
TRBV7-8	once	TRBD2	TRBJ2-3	TGTGCCAGCAGCTTTAGACTAGCGGGCACAGATACGCAGTATTTT	CASSFRLAGTDTQYF
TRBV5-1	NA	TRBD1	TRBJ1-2	TGCGCCAGCAGCCCGGGACAGGGGAAAGTCGGCTACACCTTC	CASSPGQGKVGYTF
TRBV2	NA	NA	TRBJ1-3	TGTGCCAGCTCGTCATCCTCTGGAAACACCATATATTTT	CASSSSSGNTIYF
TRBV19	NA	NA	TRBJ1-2	TGTGCCAGTAGTAGCCGCTCTGGTGGCTACACCTTC	CASSSRSGGYTF
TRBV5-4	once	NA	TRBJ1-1	TGTGCCAGCAGCCTTCCGCGGACAGCCAACACTGAAGCTTTCTTT	CASSLPRTANTEAFF
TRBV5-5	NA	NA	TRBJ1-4	TGTGCCAGCCAACAGAGGGAAAGAGCCGAAAAACTGTTTTTT	CASQQRERAEKLFF
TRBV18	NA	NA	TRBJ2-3	TGTGCCAGCTCACCACTGCGCACAGATACGCAGTATTTT	CASSPLRTDTQYF
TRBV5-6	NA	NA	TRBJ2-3	TGTGCCAGCAGCTCCGAGAGCACAGATACGCAGTATTTT	CASSSESTDTQYF
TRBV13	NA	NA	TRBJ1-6	TGTGCCAGCAGCTTAAGGGTCGGAGGTTCACCCCTCCACTTT	CASSLRVGGSPLHF
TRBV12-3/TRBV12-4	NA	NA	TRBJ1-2	TGTGCCAGCAGTTTATTGTCCGGGATCGGCTACACCTTC	CASSLLSGIGYTF
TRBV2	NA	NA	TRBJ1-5	TGTGCCAGCAGCAAGCAGGGGACGAATCAGCCCCAGCATTTT	CASSKQGTNQPQHF
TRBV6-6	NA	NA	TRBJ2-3	TGTGCCAGCAGTAAGGAGGGGGCCGTATGGGATACGCAGTATTTT	CASSKEGAVWDTQYF
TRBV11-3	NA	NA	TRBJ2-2	TGTGCCAGCAGCTTGGGTGACGGGGAGCTGTTTTTT	CASSLGDGELFF
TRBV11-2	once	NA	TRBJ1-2	TGTGCCAGCACCCCCTCGGGGGGAAACTATGGCTACACCTTC	CASTPSGGNYGYTF
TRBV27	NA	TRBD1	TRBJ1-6	TGTGCCAGCAGTCGAGGGGGCAGGAGCTCCTATAATTCACCCCTCCACTTT	CASSRGGRSSYNSPLHF
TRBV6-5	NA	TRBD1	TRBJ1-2	TGTGCCAGCAGTAATCGAGGACAGGGGGCCTATGGCTACACCTTC	CASSNRGQGAYGYTF
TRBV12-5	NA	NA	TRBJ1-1	TGTGCTAGTGGTTCTGGATTTGGGACTGAAGCTTTCTTT	CASGSGFGTEAFF
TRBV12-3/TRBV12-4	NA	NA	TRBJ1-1	TGTGCCAGCAGCTATCAAATGAACACTGAAGCTTTCTTT	CASSYQMNTEAFF
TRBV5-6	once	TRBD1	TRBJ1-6	TGTGCCAGCAGCTTGGGGACAGGGGGTGCCTCGGATTCACCCCTCCACTTT	CASSLGTGGASDSPLHF
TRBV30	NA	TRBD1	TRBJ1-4	TGTGCCTGGAGTTATGTCACAGGGGGTGTGAAACTGTTTTTT	CAWSYVTGGVKLFF
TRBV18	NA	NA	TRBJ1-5	TGTGCCAGCTCACCAGCAGGACAGAGTATAGTCAATAGCAATCAGCCCCAGCATTTT	CASSPAGQSIVNSNQPQHF
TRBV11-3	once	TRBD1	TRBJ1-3	TGTGCCAGCAGCCCGACAGGGAGATCTGGAAACACCATATATTTT	CASSPTGRSGNTIYF
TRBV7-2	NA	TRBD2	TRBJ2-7	TGTGCCAGCAGCTTAGGAGCGGGGGGCCCTTACGAGCAGTACTTC	CASSLGAGGPYEQYF
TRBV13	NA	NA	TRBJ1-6	TGTGCCAGCAGCTTGGGTATCAGGGCTAATTCACCCCTCCACTTT	CASSLGIRANSPLHF
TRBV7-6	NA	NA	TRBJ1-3	TGTGCCAGCAGCGAGACAGCTACCATATATTTT	CASSETATIYF
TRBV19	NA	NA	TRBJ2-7	TGTGCCAGTAGCCATCCGGGGGATAGGGCCTACGAGCAGTACTTC	CASSHPGDRAYEQYF
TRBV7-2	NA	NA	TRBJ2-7	TGTGCCAGCAGCTTAAGGGGCGGGCAGGGCGGCGAGCAGTACTTC	CASSLRGGQGGEQYF
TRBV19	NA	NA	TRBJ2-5	TGTGCCAGTAGTAAGGGTTCGTCGGAGACCCAGTACTTC	CASSKGSSETQYF
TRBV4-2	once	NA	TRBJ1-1	TGTGCCAGCAGCCAAGGGTGGACAGAGAACACTGAAGCTTTCTTT	CASSQGWTENTEAFF
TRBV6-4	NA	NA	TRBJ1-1	TGTGCCAGCAGTCAACAGGGGAACACTGAAGCTTTCTTT	CASSQQGNTEAFF
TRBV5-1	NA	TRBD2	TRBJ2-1	TGCGCCAGCAGCTTGGAGGCGGGAGGGCCCCATGAGCAGTTCTTC	CASSLEAGGPHEQFF
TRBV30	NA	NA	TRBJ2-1	TGTGCCTGGAGTGGGTTGGACGGTTACAATGAGCAGTTCTTC	CAWSGLDGYNEQFF
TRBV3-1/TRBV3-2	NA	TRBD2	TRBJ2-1	TGTGCCAGCAGCCAAGTTCTATGGCGGGGGGGCCCCTACAATGAGCAGTTCTTC	CASSQVLWRGGPYNEQFF
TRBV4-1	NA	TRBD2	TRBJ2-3	TGCGCCAGCAGCCATAGACTAGCGGCCGACACAGATACGCAGTATTTT	CASSHRLAADTDTQYF
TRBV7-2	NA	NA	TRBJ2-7	TGTGCCAGCAGCCCCTCTGGGACGAACTACGAGCAGTACTTC	CASSPSGTNYEQYF
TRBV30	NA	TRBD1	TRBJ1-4	TGTGCCTGGGCCAGGGGGCAAAATAATGAAAAACTGTTTTTT	CAWARGQNNEKLFF
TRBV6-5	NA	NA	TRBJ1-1	TGTGCCAGCAATAGGGGGTACAACACTGAAGCTTTCTTT	CASNRGYNTEAFF
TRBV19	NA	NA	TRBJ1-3	TGTGCCAGTAGTATACAGGTGGACTCTGGAAACACCATATATTTT	CASSIQVDSGNTIYF
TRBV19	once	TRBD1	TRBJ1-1	TGTGCCAGTTACGACAGGGCGAACACTGAAGCTTTCTTT	CASYDRANTEAFF
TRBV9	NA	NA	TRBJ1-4	TGTGCCAGCAGCGAGGGGAGGTTAGACACAAAAAAACTGTTTTTT	CASSEGRLDTKKLFF
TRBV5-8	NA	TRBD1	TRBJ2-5	TGTGCCAGCAGCTCCGGGCGGACAGGTGAAGAGACCCAGTACTTC	CASSSGRTGEETQYF
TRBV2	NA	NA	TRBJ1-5	TGTGCCAGCAGGGACAGTAACAATCAGCCCCAGCATTTT	CASRDSNNQPQHF